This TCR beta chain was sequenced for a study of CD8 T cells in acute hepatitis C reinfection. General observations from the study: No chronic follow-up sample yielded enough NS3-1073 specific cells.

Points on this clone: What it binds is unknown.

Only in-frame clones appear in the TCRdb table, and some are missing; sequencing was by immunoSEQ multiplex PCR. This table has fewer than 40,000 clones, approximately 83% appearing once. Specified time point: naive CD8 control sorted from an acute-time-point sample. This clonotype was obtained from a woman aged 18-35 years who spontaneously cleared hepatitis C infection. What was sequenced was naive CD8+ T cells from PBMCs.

The CDR3 loop is CASSITHSGTYNEQFF. The CDR3 bases are TGTGCCAGTAGTATAACCCATAGCGGGACCTACAATGAGCAGTTCTTC. The chain has TRBV19 and TRBJ2-1, with 8 bases matching TRBD2. The CDR3 length is 16 residues. Germline assignment: CDR1 LNHDA and CDR2 SQIVND (reference sequence). V was pared by 2 bases and J by 2 bases, with 5 bases of the junction left unmatched.